This T cell receptor (beta chain) originates from a study of blood T cell repertoires in COVID-19. Overall study: COVID-19 samples collected from the United States, Italy and Spain covered acute and convalescent phases. The analysed material was cDNA or gDNA that came from T cells, B-cell-depleted T cells, or PBMCs.

The germline CDR1 and CDR2 sequences are SGHRS and YFSETQ. V was clipped by 0 bases and J by 7 bases, with 8 bases between them. The CDR3 is made up of 13 amino acids. In the original workflow: Amplification of reference gene primers was used by the study to estimate nucleated cell counts. The protocol was immunoSEQ multiplex PCR, while the TCRdb copy is restricted to in-frame clones and leaves out a portion. That table gives V, J and clone size, and the DNA gave D and trimming. The sample holds tens of thousands of clones, about 80% seen once. This sequence originates from an older woman with acute or convalescent COVID-19. Material: peripheral blood. V usage is TRBV5-1 and J usage is TRBJ1-5; D not resolved. The CDR3 here is CASSLDSSQPQHF. DNA for the CDR3: TGCGCCAGCAGCTTGGATTCGTCCCAGCCCCAGCATTTT. Full variable domain (missing parts from reference TRBV5-1 and TRBJ1-5): KAGVTQTPRYLIKTRGQQVTLSCSPISGHRSVSWYQQTPGQGLQFLFEYFSETQRNKGNFPGRFSGRQFSNSRSEMNVSTLELGDSALYLCASSLDSSQPQHFGDGTRLSIL.